The 10 T cell receptor beta chains reported below all come from one sample, sequenced in a study of CD8+CD57+ T cells in acquired aplastic anemia. Profiling that covered TCR beta VDJ and CDR3 relied on genomic DNA as its template. MiXCR was run by TCRdb on the reads, yielding one entry per CDR3 protein. The table shows under 200,000 distinct CDR3 sequences, with around 48% occurring only once. Only patients with CD8+CD57+ cell expansion on flow cytometry were chosen for sequencing. The source material was sorted CD4+, CD8+, or CD8+CD57+ T cells (not recorded which) from PBMCs. The source of these receptors is a human donor with aplastic anemia.

This clonotype was picked up a small number of times. This sequence joins TRBV12-5 and TRBJ2-1, with 9 bases identical to TRBD1. This CDR3 contains 16 residues. V trimming: 6 bases; J trimming: 4 bases; junction bases outside the gene matches: 10. CDR1 and CDR2 (germline): LGHNT, FRNRAP. The chain's CDR3 is CASGPLVQGAYNEQFF. Written as DNA, the CDR3 is TGTGCTAGTGGCCCGCTAGTACAGGGGGCGTACAATGAGCAGTTCTTC.

The genes are TRBV30 and TRBJ2-7; D is possibly TRBD2 (5 bases). Germline V gene lookup returns CDR1 GTSNPN and CDR2 SVGIG (reference sequence). The CDR3 runs 14 residues. Trimming left V 6 bases short and J 5 bases short, with 20 bases between. The CDR3 sequence: CACTDEGSGHEQYF. As DNA, the CDR3 is TGTGCCTGTACGGACGAGGGTTCTGGCCACGAGCAGTACTTC. Using reference TRBV30 and TRBJ2-7 for the parts outside the CDR3, the full variable domain is SQTIHQWPATLVQPVGSPLSLECTVEGTSNPNLYWYRQAAGRGLQLLFYSVGIGQISSEVPQNLSASRPQDRQFILSSKKLLLSDSGFYLCACTDEGSGHEQYFGPGTRLTVT.

Many counts were recorded for this clonotype. The chain has TRBV12-3 or TRBV12-4 and TRBJ2-7; D possibly matches TRBD1 or TRBD2 (5 bases each). V lost 4 bases, J lost 5 bases, and 9 bases lay in between. The CDR3 has 12 residues. This chain's CDR3 is CASSWDGDEQYF. As DNA, the CDR3 is TGTGCCAGCAGTTGGGACGGTGACGAGCAGTACTTC.

In the case of this clonotype: A read error may produce the germline difference seen at one junction end. V and J are TRBV7-9 and TRBJ2-7; TRBD2 is a possible D gene (5 bases). The CDR3 runs to 12 residues. Germline CDR1 SEHNR, CDR2 FQNEAQ (reference sequence). Written as DNA, the CDR3 is TGTGCCAGCACCTTAAGCGGCAACGAGCAGTACTTC. Protein sequence: CASTLSGNEQYF.

With regard to this clonotype: Just one base apart from a much larger clone, this may be a read error. Lacking the conserved final phenylalanine or tryptophan, this CDR3 likely reflects a read error. The chain carries TRBV6-1 and TRBJ1-3, with unresolved D. Trimming shortened V by 2 bases and J by 0 bases, and 11 bases separated the two germline ends. This CDR3 comprises 16 residues. Germline V gene data show CDR1 as MNHNS and CDR2 as SASEGT. CDR3 nucleotide sequence: TGTGCCAGCAGTGAAATCCGAGACTACTCTGGAAACACCATATATTCT. Translation gives CASSEIRDYSGNTIYS.

Ten or more counts support this clonotype. The chain has TRBV7-3 and TRBJ2-1; tentatively, D is TRBD2 (5 bases). Trimming shortened V by 4 bases and J by 0 bases, and 10 bases separated the two germline ends. This CDR3 contains 15 residues. Germline V CDR1 and CDR2: SGHTA, FQGTGA. CDR3 coding DNA: TGTGCCAGCAGCTCGAGCGGAACCTCCTACAATGAGCAGTTCTTC. This sequence encodes CASSSSGTSYNEQFF.

There are many counts of this clonotype. DNA for the CDR3: TGTGCCAGCAGCTTAGCCCACCGCGGTAGGGTCCCCGAGCAGTACTTC. Its protein product is CASSLAHRGRVPEQYF. This chain joins TRBV7-2 and TRBJ2-7, with D hard to call. The CDR3 is 16 amino acids. Between the trimmed V and J ends, which lost 0 bases and 6 bases, there was a span of 18 bases. CDR1 is SGHTA, CDR2 FQGNSA, per germline.

The rearrangement joins TRBV6-1 to TRBJ2-1; D gene ambiguous. Looked up from germline, CDR1 is MNHNS and CDR2 is SASEGT. V was cut by 6 bases and J by 0 bases, with 12 bases left in between. The CDR3 is 15 residues long. The CDR3 DNA reads as TGTGCCAGCAGCGCCGACATCTCCTCCTACAATGAGCAGTTCTTC. This gives the protein CASSADISSYNEQFF.

J is TRBJ1-2 and V is TRBV9; D uncertain. V lost 2 bases to trimming and J lost 4 bases, with 15 bases between them. The CDR3 length is 15 residues. In germline, CDR1 is SGDLS, CDR2 YYNGEE. This CDR3 is CASSVALQTRYGYTF. Here the CDR3 DNA reads TGTGCCAGCAGCGTCGCCTTGCAGACACGCTATGGCTACACCTTC.

This clonotype was found a few times. A much larger clonotype is one base distant, so this may be a read error. The rearrangement joins TRBV19 to TRBJ1-4; D perhaps matches TRBD1 (6 bases). Germline V gene data show CDR1 as LNHDA and CDR2 as SQIVND (reference sequence). The CDR3 length is 15 residues. Trimming left V 7 bases short and J 12 bases short, with 24 bases between. CDR3 protein: CASTLLQGSRGELFF. The CDR3 nucleotides read TGTGCCAGTACCTTACTACAGGGCTCGAGGGGAGAACTGTTTTTT.